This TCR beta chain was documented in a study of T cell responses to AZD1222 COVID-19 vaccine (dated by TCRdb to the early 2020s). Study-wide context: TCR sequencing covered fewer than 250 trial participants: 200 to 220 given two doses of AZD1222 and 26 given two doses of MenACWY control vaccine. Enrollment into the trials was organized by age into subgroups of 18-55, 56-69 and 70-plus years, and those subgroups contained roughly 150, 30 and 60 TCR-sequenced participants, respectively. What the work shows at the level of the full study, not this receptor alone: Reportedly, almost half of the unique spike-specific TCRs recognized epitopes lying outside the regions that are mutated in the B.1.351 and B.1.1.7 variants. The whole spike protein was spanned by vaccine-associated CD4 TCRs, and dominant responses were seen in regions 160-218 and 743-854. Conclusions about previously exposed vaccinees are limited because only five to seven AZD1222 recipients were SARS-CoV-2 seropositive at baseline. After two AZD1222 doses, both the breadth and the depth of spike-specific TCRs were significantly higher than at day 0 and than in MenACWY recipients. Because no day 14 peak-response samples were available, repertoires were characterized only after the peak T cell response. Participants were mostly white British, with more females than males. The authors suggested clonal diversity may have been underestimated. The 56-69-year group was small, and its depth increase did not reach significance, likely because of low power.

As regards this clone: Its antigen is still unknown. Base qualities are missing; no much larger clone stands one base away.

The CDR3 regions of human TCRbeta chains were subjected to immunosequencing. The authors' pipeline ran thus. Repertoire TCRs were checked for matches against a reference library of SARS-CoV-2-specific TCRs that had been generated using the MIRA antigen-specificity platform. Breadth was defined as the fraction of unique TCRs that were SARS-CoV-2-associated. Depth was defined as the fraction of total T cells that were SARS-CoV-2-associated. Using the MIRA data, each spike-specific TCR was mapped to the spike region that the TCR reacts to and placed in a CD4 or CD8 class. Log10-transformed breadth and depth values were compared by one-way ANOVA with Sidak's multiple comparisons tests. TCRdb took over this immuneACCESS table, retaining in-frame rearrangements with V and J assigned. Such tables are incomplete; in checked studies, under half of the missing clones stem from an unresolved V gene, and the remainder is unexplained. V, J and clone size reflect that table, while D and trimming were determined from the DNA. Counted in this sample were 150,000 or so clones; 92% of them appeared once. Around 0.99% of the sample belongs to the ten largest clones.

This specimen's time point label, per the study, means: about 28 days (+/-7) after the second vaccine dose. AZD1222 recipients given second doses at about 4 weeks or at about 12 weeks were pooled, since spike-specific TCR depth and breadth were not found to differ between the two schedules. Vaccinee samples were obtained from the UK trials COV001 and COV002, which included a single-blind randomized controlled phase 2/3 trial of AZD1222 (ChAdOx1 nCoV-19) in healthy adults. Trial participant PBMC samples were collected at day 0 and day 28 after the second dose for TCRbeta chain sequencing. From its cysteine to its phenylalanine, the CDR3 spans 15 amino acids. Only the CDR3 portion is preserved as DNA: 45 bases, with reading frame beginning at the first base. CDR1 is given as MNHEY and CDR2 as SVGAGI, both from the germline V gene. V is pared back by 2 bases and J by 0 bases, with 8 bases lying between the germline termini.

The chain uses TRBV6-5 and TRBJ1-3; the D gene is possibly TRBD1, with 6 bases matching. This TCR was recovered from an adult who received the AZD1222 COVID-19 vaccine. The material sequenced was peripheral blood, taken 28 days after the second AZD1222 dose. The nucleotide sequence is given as TGTGCCAGCAGTTACACGACAGGCTCTGGAAACACCATATATTTT. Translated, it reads CASSYTTGSGNTIYF.